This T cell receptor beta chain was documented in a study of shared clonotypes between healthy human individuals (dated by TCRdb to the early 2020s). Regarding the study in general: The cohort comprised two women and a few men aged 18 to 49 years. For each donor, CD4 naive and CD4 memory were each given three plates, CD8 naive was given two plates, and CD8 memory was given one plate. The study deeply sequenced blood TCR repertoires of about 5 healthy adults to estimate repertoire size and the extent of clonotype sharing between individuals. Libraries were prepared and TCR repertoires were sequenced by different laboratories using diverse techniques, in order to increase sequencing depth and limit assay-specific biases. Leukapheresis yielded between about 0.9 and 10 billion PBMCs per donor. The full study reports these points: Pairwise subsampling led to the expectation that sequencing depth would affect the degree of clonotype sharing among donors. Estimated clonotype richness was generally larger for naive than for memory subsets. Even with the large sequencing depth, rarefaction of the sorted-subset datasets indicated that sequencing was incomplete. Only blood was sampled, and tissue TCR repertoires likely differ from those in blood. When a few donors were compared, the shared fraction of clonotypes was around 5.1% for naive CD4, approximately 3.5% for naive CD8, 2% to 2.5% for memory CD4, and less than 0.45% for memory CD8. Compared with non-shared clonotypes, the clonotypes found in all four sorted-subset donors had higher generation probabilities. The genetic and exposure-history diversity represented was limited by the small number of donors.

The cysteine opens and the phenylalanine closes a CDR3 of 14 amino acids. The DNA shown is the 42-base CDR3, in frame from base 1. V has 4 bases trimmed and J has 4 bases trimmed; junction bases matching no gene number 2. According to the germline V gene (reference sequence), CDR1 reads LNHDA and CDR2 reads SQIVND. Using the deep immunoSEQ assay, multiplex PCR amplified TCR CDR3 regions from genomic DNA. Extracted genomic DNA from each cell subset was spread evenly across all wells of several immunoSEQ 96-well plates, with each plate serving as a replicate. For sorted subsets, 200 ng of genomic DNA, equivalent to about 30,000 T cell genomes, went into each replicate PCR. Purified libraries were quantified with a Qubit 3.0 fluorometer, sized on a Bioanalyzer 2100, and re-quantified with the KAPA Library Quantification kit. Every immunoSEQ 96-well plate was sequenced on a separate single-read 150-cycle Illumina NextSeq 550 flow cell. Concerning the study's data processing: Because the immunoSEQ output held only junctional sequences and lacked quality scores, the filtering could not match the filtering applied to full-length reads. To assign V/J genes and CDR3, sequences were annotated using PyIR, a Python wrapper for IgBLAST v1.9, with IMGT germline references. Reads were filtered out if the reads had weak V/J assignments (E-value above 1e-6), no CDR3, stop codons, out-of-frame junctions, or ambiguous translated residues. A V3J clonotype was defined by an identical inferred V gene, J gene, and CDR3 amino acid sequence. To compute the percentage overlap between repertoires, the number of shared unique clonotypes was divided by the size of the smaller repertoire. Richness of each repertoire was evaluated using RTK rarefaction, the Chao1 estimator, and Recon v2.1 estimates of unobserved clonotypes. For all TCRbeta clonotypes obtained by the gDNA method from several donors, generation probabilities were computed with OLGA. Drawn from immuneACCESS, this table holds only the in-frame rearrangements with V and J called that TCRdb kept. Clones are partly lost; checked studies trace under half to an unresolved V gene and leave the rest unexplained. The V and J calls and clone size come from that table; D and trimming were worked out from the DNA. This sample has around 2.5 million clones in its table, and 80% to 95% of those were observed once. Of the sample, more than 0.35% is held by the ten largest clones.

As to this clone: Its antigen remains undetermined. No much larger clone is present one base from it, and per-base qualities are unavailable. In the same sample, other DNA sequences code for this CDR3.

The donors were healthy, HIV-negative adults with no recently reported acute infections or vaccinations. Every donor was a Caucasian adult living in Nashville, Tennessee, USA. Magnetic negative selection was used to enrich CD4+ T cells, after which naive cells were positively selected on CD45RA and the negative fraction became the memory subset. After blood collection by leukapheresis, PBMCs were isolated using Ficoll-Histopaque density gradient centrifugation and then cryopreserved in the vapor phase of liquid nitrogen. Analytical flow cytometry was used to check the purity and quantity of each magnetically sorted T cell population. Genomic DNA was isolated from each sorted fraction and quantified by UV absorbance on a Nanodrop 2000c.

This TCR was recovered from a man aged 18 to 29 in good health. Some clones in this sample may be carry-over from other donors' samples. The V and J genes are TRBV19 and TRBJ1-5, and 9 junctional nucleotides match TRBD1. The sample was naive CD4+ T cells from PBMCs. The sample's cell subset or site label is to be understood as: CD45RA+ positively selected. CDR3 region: CASSTTGGNQPQHF. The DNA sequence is TGTGCCAGTAGTACGACAGGGGGAAATCAGCCCCAGCATTTT.